This TCR beta chain was sequenced during a study of cytomegalovirus exposure and HLA in healthy donors. General study points: V segments that were indistinguishable, TRBV6-2 and TRBV6-3 among them, were omitted from analysis. Many donors carried some public TCRs, although rarity characterized most TCR sequences.

This clone was seen only once. Its antigen remains unknown. Likely unrecorded immune exposures existed in these nominally healthy donors. The PCR made use of 60 Vbeta and 13 Jbeta primers. Profiled with immunoSEQ multiplex PCR; TCRdb holds only in-frame clones, not every one. The table includes some 40,000 clones, over 75% detected once. CDR3 length: 15 residues. Germline V gives CDR1 SQVTM, CDR2 ANQGSEA. The J segment lost 0 bases and the V segment lost 6 bases, leaving 9 bases of the junction unmatched. The source is a man in his fifties or sixties in good health and CMV-seronegative. The chain joins TRBV29-1 to TRBJ2-3; 7 positions match TRBD1. The sequencing sample was made of PBMCs. The CDR3 sequence: CSVRGPGQSTDTQYF. In nucleotides, the CDR3 is TGCAGCGTGAGGGGTCCGGGACAGAGCACAGATACGCAGTATTTT.